There are many counts of the clone carrying this T cell receptor beta chain. Its antigen remains unknown. Combining a sample-barcoded 5' primer with a J-beta primer mix, a second PCR ran for about 6 to 12 cycles. Every single cDNA molecule received a tag from a template-switch adaptor with 12 random nucleotides. TCRdb fed the 5' RACE reads into MiXCR, producing one record per CDR3 protein. The sample carries hundreds of thousands of distinct CDR3 sequences, approximately 30% recorded once. J gave up 0 bases and V 5 bases, and 10 bases lay outside the gene matches. The CDR3 totals 16 residues. Germline V gene sequence: CDR1 SGHTA, CDR2 FQGNSA. These data come from a study of blood T cells in healthy people across ages. Study-level findings and limits: Higher diversity, along with more naive CD4+ cells, distinguished long-lived donors from aged donors.

The chain combines TRBV7-2 with TRBJ2-7, with TRBD1 matching 7 bases. What was sequenced was blood. The sequence was collected from a woman of 80 years or more in good health. This CDR3 reads CASSPEGTAISYEQYF. The CDR3 DNA is TGTGCCAGCAGCCCTGAAGGGACAGCGATCTCCTACGAGCAGTACTTC.